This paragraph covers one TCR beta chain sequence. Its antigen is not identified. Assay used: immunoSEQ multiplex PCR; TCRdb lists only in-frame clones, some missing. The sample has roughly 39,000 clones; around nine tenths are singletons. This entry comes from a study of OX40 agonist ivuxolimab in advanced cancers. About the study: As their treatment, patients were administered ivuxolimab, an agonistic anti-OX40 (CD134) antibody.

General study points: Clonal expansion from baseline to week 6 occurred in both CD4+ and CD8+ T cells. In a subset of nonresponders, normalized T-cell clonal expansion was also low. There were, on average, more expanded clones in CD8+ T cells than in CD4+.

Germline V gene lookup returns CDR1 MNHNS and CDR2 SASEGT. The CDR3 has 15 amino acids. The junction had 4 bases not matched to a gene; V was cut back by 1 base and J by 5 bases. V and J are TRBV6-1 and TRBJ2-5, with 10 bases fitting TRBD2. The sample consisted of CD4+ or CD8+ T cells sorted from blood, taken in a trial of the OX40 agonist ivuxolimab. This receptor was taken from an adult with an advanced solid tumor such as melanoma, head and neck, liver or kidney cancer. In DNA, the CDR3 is TGTGCCAGCAGTGAAGAAGCGGGAGGGCCGGAGACCCAGTACTTC. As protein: CASSEEAGGPETQYF.